This T cell receptor beta chain stems from a study of T cells in localized non-small cell lung cancer. Libraries were prepared by immunoSEQ multiplex PCR; TCRdb keeps only in-frame clonotypes and omits some of them. Here the sample spans 1,500 to 2,000 clones, 25% to 30% being singletons. Regarding the study as a whole: Paired adjacent lung recovered a median roughly 60 of the top 100 tumor clones.

This clone came up a few times. As yet, its antigen is unknown. Trimming removed 1 base from V and 3 bases from J; junction bases left unmatched: 5. This CDR3 has 15 amino acids. The germline CDR1 and CDR2 sequences are SGHNT and YENEEA. This sequence was found in a woman between 35 and 75 years old with stage I lung adenocarcinoma. V gene TRBV11-3 combines with J gene TRBJ1-2, with 7 bases that match TRBD1. Specimen: lung tumor tissue, collected before any cancer treatment. The CDR3 DNA sequence: TGTGCCAGCAGCTTAGGTACCGGGACAGACTATGGCTACACCTTC. It is translated as CASSLGTGTDYGYTF.